This entry concerns a single TCR beta chain. Seattle participants joined during active infection and were tracked over time. Original processing methods: Amplification of reference gene primers was used by the study to estimate nucleated cell counts. Data came from immunoSEQ multiplex PCR; TCRdb stores just in-frame clones and leaves some out. That table furnishes V, J and clone size, whereas the DNA furnished D and trimming. The table has roughly 400,000 clones, roughly 86% seen once. These data belong to a study of blood T cell repertoires in COVID-19. Study-level information: Spain, Italy and the United States supplied samples that represented acute and convalescent COVID-19. The analysed material was cDNA or gDNA that came from T cells, B-cell-depleted T cells, or PBMCs.

V was pared by 0 bases and J by 7 bases, with 12 bases between. The germline V gene has CDR1 WSHSY and CDR2 SAAADI. The CDR3 totals 15 residues. The receptor's source is an older woman with COVID-19, enrolled during active disease. The sequenced sample consisted of peripheral blood. V gene TRBV10-2 combines with J gene TRBJ2-2, with a tentative D call TRBD2 (7 bases). The CDR3 DNA sequence: TGCGCCAGCAGTGAGTCGGGGGGGCAGAGCGGGGAGCTGTTTTTT. Its translation is CASSESGGQSGELFF.